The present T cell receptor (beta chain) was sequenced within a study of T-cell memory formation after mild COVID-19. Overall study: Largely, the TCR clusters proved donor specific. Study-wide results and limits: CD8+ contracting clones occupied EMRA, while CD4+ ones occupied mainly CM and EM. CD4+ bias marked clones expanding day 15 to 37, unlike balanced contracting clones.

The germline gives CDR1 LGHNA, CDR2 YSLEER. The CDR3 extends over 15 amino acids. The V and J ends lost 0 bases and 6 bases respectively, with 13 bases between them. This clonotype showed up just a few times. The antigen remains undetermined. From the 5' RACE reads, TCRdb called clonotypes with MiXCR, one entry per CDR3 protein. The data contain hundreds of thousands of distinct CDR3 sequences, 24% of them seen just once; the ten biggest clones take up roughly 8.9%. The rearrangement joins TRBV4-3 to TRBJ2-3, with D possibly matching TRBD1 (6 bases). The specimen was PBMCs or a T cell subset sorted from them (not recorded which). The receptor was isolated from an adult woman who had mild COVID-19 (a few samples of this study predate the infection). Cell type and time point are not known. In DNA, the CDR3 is TGCGCCAGCAGCCAAGACGAGCGTCAGGGGGATACGCAGTATTTT. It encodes CASSQDERQGDTQYF.